Detailed here is one T cell receptor beta chain. Its antigen is currently unknown. This record belongs to a study of shared clonotypes between healthy human individuals. V was cut by 4 bases and J by 7 bases, with 11 bases left in between. Germline CDR1 reads SEHNR; CDR2 reads FQNEAQ (reference sequence). The CDR3 covers 13 residues. Positively selected for CCR7, the CD45RO-negative cells used as naive CD8 cells excluded terminally differentiated effector memory CD45RA+ cells. Study-level points and caveats: Sorted-subset samples were not fully sequenced, rarefaction indicated.

Deep-level running was used for the assay. The authors distributed each subset's genomic DNA evenly over several immunoSEQ plates. TCRdb's table, derived via immunoSEQ multiplex PCR, lists solely in-frame clones and lacks some. The sample shows millions of clones, more than 85% of them seen only once. The V and J genes are TRBV7-9 and TRBJ1-5; D might be TRBD1 (5 bases). Sequenced sample: naive CD8+ T cells from PBMCs. The clonotype originates from a man aged 18-30 years in good health. Some clones in this sample may be carry-over from other donors' samples. This CDR3 is CASSSDTHQPQHF. The CDR3, as DNA: TGTGCCAGCAGCTCGGACACTCACCAGCCCCAGCATTTT.